This T cell receptor (beta chain) was recorded in a study of cytomegalovirus exposure and HLA in healthy donors. This clone appeared a few times. Antigen specificity is unknown. The V gene's germline CDR1 is SGDLS and CDR2 YYNGEE. The V and J ends lost 0 bases and 2 bases respectively, with 12 bases between them. The CDR3 runs 15 residues. Whole-study results and caveats: Most subjects had HLA-A and HLA-B alleles reportedly predicted accurately by TCR beta sequences. Exclusion as indistinguishable affected some V segments, including TRBV6-2 and TRBV6-3. Presence/absence analyses took donor sequencing depth as roughly uniform. For most TCR beta V segments, an earlier analysis put the productive rate at about 87% or about 30% of the time.

This PCR relied on a set of 60 Vbeta primers and 13 Jbeta primers. Sequencing used immunoSEQ multiplex PCR; TCRdb keeps in-frame clones, though not all of them. Of approximately 100,000 clones listed, 75% to 90% were seen once; the top ten hold under 5%. The sequence derives from a man aged 30 to 45 in good health and CMV-seronegative. Sequencing used PBMCs. The V gene is TRBV9, the J gene TRBJ2-7; D may be TRBD2 (6 bases). The CDR3 reads CASSVGSGGPYEQYF. CDR3 nucleotide sequence: TGTGCCAGCAGCGTAGGTAGCGGAGGGCCCTACGAGCAGTACTTC.